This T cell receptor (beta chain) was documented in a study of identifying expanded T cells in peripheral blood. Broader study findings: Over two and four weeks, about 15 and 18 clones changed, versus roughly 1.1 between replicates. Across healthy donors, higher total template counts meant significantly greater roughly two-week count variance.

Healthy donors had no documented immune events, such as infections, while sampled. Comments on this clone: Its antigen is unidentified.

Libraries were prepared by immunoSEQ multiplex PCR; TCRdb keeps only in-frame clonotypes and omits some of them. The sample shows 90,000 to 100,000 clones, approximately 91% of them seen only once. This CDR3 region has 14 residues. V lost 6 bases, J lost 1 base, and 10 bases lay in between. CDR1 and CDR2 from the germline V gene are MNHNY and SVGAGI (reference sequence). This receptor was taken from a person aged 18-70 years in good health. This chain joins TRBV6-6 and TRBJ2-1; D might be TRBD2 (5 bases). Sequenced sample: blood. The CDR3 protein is CASRAATSYNEQFF. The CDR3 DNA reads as TGTGCCAGCAGAGCGGCCACGTCCTACAATGAGCAGTTCTTC.